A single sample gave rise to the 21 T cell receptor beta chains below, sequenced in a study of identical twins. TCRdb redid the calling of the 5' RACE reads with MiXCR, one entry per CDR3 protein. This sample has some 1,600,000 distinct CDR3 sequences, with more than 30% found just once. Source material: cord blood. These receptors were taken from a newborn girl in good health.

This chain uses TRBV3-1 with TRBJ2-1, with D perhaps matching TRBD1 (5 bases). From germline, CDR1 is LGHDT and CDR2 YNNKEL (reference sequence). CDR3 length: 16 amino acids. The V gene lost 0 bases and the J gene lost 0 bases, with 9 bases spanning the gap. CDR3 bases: TGTGCCAGCAGCCAAGACCAGGGCCGCTCCTACAATGAGCAGTTCTTC. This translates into CASSQDQGRSYNEQFF.

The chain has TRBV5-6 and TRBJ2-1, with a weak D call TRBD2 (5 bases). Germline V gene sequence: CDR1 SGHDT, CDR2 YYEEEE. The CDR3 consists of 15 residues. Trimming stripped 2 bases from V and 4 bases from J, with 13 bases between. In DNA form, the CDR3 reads TGTGCCAGCAGCTTAATCAGCGGAAAATACAATGAGCAGTTCTTC. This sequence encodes CASSLISGKYNEQFF. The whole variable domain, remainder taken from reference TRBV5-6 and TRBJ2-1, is DAGVTQSPTHLIKTRGQQVTLRCSPKSGHDTVSWYQQALGQGPQFIFQYYEEEERQRGNFPDRFSGHQFPNYSSELNVNALLLGDSALYLCASSLISGKYNEQFFGPGTRLTVL.

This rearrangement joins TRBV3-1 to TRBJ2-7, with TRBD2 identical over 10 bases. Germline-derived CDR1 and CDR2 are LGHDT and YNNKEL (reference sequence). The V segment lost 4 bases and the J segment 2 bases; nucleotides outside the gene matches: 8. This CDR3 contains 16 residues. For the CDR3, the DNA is TGTGCCAGCAGCCCCAAACTAGCGGGGACCACCTACGAGCAGTACTTC. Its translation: CASSPKLAGTTYEQYF.

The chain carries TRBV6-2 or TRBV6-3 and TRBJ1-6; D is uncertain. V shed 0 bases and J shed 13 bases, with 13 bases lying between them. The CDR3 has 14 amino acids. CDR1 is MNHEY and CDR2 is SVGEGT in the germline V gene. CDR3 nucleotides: TGTGCCAGCAGTTACTCGATTGGGGTAACCCCCCTCCACTTT. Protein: CASSYSIGVTPLHF.

The CDR3 nucleotides read TGTGCCAGCCGAGAAGGACTAGCAGGCTCCTACAATGAGCAGTACTTC. It specifies CASREGLAGSYNEQYF. The chain is built from TRBV2 and TRBJ2-1; 8 nucleotides align to TRBD2. The end of the DNA aligns better with TRBJ2-7, so the J call may be wrong. Germline-derived CDR1 and CDR2 are SNHLY and FYNNEI. This CDR3 is built from 16 residues.

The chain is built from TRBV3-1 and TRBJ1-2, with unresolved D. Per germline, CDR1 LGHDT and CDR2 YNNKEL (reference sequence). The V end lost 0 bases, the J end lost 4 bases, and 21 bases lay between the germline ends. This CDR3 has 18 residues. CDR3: CASSQDPVAGPLGYGYTF. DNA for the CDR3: TGTGCCAGCAGCCAAGACCCGGTGGCAGGACCTCTTGGCTATGGCTACACCTTC.

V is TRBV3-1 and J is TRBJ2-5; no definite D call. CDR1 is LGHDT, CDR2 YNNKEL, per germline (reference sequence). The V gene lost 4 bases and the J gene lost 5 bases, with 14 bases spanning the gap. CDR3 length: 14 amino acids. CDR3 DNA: TGTGCCAGCAGCCCTGACGGACGAGACGAGACCCAGTACTTC. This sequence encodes CASSPDGRDETQYF.

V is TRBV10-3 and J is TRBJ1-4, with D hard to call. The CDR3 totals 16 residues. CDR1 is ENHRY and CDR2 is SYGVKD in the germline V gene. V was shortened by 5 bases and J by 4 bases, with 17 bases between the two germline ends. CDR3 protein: CAISPGFVVDNEKLFF. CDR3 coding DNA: TGTGCCATCAGTCCCGGCTTCGTGGTGGATAATGAAAAACTGTTTTTT.

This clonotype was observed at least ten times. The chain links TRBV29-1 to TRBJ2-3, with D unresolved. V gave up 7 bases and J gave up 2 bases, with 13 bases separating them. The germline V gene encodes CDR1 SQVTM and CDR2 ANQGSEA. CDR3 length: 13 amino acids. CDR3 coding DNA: TGCAGCGCCGTTGATGCCATCACAGATACGCAGTATTTT. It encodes CSAVDAITDTQYF.

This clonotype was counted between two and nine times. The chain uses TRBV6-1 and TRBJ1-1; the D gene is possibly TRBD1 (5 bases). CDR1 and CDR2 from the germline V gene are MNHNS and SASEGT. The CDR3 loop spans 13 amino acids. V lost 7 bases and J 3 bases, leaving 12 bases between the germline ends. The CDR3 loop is CASIGTVYTEAFF. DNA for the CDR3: TGTGCCAGCATCGGGACGGTATACACTGAAGCTTTCTTT.

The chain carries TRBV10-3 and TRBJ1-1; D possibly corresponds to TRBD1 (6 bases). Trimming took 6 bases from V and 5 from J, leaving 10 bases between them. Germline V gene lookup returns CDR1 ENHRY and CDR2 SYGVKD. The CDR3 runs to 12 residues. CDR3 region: CAIRLGGTEAFF. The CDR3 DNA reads TGTGCCATCAGACTAGGGGGGACTGAAGCTTTCTTT.

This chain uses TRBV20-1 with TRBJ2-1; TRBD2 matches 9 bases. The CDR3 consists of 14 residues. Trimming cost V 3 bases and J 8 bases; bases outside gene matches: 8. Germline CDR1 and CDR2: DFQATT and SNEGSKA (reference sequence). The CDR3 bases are TGCAGTGCTAGTATCGCTAGCGGGGTGCATGAGCAGTTCTTC. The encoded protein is CSASIASGVHEQFF.

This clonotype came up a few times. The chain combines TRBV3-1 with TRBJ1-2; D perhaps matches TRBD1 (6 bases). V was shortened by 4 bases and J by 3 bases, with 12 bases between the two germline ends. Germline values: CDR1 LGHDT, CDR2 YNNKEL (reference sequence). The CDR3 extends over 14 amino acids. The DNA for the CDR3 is TGTGCCAGCAGCCTACGGACAGCCCACTATGGCTACACCTTC. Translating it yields CASSLRTAHYGYTF.

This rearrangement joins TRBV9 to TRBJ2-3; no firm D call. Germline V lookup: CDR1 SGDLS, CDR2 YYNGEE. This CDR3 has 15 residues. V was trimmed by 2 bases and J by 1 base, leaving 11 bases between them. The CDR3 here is CASSVDGPGTDTQYF. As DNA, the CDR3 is TGTGCCAGCAGCGTTGATGGTCCGGGCACAGATACGCAGTATTTT.

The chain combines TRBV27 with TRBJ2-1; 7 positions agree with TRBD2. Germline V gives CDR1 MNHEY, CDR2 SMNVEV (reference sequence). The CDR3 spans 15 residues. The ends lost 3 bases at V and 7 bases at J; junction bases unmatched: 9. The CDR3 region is CASSLRRETGNEQFF. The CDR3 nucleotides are TGTGCCAGCAGTTTGCGGCGGGAGACTGGGAATGAGCAGTTCTTC.

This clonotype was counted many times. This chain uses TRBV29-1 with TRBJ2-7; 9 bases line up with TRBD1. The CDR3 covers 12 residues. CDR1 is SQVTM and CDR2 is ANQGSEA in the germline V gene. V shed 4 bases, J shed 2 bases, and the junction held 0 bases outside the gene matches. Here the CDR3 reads CSVGQGAYEQYF. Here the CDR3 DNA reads TGCAGCGTTGGACAGGGGGCCTACGAGCAGTACTTC.

This CDR3 reads CSAKRTGSYGNQPQHF. For the CDR3, the DNA is TGCAGTGCTAAACGGACAGGGAGCTATGGGAATCAGCCCCAGCATTTT. The genes are TRBV20-1 and TRBJ1-5; 8 bases align to TRBD1. Germline V gene sequence: CDR1 DFQATT, CDR2 SNEGSKA (reference sequence). The CDR3 is 16 residues long. The junction had 12 bases not matched to a gene; V was cut back by 4 bases and J by 4 bases.

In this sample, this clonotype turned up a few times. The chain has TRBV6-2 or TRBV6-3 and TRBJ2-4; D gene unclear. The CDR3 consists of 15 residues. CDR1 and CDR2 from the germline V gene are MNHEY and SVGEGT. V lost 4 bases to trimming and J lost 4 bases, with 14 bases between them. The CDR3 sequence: CASSWQHSAKNIQYF. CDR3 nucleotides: TGTGCCAGCAGTTGGCAACACAGCGCGAAAAACATTCAGTACTTC.

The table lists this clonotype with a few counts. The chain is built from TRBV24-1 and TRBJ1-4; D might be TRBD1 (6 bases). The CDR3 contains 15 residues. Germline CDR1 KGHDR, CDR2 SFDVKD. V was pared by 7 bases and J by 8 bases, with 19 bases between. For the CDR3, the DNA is TGTGCCACCAGCCCCACAGGGCCACCCGGGGAAAAACTGTTTTTT. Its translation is CATSPTGPPGEKLFF.

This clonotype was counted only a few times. The CDR3 reads CASSPPLIQETQYF. Here the CDR3 DNA reads TGTGCCAGCTCACCGCCACTGATCCAAGAGACCCAGTACTTC. V usage is TRBV18 and J usage is TRBJ2-5; D unresolved. This CDR3 is 14 amino acids long. CDR1 and CDR2 from the germline V gene are KGHSH and LQKENI. V was shortened by 3 bases and J by 1 base, with 9 bases between the two germline ends.

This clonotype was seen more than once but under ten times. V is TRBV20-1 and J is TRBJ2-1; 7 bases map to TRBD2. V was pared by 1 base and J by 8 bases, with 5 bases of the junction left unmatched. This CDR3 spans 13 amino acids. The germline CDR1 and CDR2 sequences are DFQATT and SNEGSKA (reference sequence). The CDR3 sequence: CSARGGTIDEQFF. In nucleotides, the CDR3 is TGCAGTGCTAGAGGGGGGACTATTGATGAGCAGTTCTTC.